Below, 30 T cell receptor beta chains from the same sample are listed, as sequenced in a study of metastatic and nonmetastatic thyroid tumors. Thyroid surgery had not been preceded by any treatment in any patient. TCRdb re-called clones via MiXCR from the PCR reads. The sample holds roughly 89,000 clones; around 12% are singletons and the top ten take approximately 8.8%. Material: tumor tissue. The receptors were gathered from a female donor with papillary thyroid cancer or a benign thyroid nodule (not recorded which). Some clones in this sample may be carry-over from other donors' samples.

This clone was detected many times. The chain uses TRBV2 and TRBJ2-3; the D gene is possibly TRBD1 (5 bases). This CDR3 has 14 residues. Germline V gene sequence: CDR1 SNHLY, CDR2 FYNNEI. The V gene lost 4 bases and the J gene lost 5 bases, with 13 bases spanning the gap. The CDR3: CASSVLQGKDTQYF. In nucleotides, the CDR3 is TGTGCCAGCAGTGTATTGCAGGGTAAAGATACGCAGTATTTT.

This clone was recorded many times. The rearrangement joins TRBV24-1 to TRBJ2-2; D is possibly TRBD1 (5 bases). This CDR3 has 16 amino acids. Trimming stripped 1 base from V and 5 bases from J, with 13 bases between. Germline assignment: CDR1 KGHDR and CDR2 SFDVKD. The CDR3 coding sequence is TGTGCCACCAGTGATTTCGACAGCGAGAGGACCGGGGAGCTGTTTTTT. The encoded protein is CATSDFDSERTGELFF.

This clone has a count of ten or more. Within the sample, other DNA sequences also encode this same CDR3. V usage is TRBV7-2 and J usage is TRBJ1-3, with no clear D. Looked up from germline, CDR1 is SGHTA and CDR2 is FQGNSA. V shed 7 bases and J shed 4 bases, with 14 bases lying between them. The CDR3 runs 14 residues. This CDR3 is CASNYGFLGNTIYF. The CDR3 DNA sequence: TGTGCCAGCAACTACGGCTTCCTAGGAAACACCATATATTTT.

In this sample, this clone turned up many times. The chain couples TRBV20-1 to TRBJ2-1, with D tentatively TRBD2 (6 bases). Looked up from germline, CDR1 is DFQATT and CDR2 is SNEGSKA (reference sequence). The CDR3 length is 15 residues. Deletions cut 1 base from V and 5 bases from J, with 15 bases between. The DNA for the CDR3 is TGCAGTGCTAGAGCCCTAGGGACTGGTAACAATGAGCAGTTCTTC. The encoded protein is CSARALGTGNNEQFF.

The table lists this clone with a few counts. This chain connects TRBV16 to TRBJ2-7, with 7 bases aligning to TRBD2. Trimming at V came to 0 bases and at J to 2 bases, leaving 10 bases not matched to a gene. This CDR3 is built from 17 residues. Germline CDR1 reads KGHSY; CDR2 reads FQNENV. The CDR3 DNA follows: TGTGCCAGCAGCCAATCGGGGGGGTGTAGCGGTACCTACGAGCAGTACTTC. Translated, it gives CASSQSGGCSGTYEQYF. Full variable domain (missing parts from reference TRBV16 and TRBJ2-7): GEEVAQTPKHLVRGEGQKAKLYCAPIKGHSYVFWYQQVLKNEFKFLISFQNENVFDETGMPKERFSAKCLPNSPCSLEIQATKLEDSAVYFCASSQSGGCSGTYEQYFGPGTRLTVT.

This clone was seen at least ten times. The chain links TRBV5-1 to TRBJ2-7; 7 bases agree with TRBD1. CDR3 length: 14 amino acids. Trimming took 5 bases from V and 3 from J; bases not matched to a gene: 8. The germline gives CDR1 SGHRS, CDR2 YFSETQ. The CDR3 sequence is CASRDGTVVYEQYF. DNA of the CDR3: TGCGCCAGCAGGGATGGGACAGTGGTCTACGAGCAGTACTTC. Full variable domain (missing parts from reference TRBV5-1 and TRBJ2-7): KAGVTQTPRYLIKTRGQQVTLSCSPISGHRSVSWYQQTPGQGLQFLFEYFSETQRNKGNFPGRFSGRQFSNSRSEMNVSTLELGDSALYLCASRDGTVVYEQYFGPGTRLTVT.

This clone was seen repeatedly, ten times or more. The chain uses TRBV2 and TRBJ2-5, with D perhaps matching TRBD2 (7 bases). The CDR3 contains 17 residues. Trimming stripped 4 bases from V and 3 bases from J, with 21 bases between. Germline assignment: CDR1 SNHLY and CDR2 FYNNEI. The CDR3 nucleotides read TGTGCCAGCAGTGGGGTAGCGGGTAGGGGGGGAGAAGAGACCCAGTACTTC. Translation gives CASSGVAGRGGEETQYF.

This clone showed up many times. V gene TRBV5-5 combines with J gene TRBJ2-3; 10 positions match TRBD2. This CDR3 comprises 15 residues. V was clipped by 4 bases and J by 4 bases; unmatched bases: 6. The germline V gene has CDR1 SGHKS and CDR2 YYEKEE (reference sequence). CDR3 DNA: TGTGCCAGCAGCCTAAGCGGGAGGGACGCAGATACGCAGTATTTT. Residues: CASSLSGRDADTQYF.

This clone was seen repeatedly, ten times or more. The DNA for the CDR3 is TGTGCCAGCAGAAACCTAGCGGGAGGGACCGGGGAGCTGTTTTTT. The encoded protein is CASRNLAGGTGELFF. This chain links TRBV12-3 or TRBV12-4 with TRBJ2-2; 12 positions match TRBD2. V was clipped by 6 bases and J by 5 bases; unmatched bases: 4. This CDR3 spans 15 amino acids.

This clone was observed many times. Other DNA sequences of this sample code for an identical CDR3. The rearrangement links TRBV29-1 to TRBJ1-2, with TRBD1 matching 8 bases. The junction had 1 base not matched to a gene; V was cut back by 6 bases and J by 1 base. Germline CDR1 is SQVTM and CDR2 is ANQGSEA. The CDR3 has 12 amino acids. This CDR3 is CSVTGDNYGYTF. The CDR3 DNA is TGCAGCGTGACAGGGGATAACTATGGCTACACCTTC.

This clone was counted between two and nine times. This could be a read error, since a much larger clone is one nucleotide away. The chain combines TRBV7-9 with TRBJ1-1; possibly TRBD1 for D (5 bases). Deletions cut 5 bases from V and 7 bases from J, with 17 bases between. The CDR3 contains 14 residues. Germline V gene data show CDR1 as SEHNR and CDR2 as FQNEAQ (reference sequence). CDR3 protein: CASSDNTRGVEAFF. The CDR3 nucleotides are TGTGCCAGCAGCGACAACACCCGAGGGGTTGAAGCTTTCTTT.

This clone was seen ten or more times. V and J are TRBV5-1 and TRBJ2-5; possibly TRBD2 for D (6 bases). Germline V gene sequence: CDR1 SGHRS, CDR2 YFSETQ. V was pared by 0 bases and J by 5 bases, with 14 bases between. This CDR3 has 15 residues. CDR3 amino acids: CASSLESGSRETQYF. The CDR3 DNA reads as TGCGCCAGCAGCTTGGAATCCGGGAGCAGGGAGACCCAGTACTTC.

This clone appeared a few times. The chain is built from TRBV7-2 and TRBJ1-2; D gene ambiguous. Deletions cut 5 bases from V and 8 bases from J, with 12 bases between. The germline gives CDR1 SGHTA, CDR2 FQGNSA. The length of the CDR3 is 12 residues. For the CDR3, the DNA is TGTGCCAGCAGCCCCCCCCTTCGGGGCTACACCTTC. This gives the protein CASSPPLRGYTF.

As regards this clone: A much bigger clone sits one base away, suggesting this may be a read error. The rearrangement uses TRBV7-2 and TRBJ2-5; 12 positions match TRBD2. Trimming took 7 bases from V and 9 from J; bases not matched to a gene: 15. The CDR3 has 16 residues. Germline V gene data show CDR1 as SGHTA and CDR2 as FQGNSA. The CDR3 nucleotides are TGTGCCAGCACCCGGACTAGCGGGAACACTGGGGAGGCCCAGTACTTC. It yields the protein CASTRTSGNTGEAQYF.

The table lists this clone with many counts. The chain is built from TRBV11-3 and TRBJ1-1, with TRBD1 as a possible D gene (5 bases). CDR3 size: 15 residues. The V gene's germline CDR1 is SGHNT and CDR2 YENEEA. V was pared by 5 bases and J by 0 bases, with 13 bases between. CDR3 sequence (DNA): TGTGCCAGCAGCCCTAAGGGGACGCTGAACACTGAAGCTTTCTTT. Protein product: CASSPKGTLNTEAFF.

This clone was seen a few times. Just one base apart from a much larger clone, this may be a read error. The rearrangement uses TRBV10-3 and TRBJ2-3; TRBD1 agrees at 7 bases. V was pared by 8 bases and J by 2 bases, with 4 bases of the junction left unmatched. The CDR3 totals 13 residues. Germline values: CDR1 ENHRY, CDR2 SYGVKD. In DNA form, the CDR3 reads TGTGCCATCCGGGACAGCGTCACAGATACGCAGTATTTT. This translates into CAIRDSVTDTQYF.

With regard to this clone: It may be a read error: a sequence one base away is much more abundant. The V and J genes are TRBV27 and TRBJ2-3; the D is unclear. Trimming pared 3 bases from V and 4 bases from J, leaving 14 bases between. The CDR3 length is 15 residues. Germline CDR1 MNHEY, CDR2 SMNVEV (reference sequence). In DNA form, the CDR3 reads TGTGCCAGCAGTTTTCTATGGAATGCGGCAGATACGCAGTATTTT. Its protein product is CASSFLWNAADTQYF.

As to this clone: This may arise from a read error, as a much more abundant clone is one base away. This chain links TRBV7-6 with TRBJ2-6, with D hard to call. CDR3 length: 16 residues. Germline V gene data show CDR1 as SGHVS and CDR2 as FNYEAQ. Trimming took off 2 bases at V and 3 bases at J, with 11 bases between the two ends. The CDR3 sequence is CASSLSGIHGANVLTF. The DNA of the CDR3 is TGTGCCAGCAGCTTATCTGGGATCCATGGGGCCAACGTCCTGACTTTC.

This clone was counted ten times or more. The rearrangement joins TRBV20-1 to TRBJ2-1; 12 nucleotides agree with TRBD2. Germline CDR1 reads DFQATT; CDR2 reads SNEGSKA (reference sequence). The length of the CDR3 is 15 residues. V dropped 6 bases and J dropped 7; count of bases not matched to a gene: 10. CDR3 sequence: CSAIKLAGGKNEQFF. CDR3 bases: TGCAGTGCGATTAAACTAGCGGGAGGCAAGAATGAGCAGTTCTTC.

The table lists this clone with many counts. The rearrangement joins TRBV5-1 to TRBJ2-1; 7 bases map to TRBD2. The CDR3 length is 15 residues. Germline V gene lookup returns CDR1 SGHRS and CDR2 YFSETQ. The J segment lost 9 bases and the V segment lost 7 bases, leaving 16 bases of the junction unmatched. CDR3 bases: TGCGCCAGCTCTTTGGACGGGAGGATTTGGGTTGAGCAGTTCTTC. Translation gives CASSLDGRIWVEQFF.

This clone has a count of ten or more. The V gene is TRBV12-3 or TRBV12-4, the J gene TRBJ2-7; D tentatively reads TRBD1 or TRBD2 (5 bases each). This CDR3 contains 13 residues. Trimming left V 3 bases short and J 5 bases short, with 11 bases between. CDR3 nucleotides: TGTGCCAGCAGTTTTCTGGGACCCCACGAGCAGTACTTC. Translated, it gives CASSFLGPHEQYF.

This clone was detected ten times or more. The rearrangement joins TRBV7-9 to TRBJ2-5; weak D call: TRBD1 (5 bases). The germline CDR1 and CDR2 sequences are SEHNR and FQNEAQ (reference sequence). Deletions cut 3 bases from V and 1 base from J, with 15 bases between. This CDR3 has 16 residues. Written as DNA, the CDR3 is TGTGCCAGCAGCTTGCAAGCAGGGTGGTCCCAAGAGACCCAGTACTTC. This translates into CASSLQAGWSQETQYF.

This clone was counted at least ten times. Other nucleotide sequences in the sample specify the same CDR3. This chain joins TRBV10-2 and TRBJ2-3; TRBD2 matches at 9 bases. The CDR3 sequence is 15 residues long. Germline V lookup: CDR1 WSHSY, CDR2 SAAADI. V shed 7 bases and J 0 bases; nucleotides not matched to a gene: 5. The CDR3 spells CASMLAGVSTDTQYF. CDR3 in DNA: TGCGCCAGCATGTTAGCGGGAGTCAGCACAGATACGCAGTATTTT.

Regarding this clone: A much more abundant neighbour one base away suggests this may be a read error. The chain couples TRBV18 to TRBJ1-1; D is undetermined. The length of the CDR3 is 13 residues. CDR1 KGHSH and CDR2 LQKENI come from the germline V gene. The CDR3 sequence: CSSSPQQNTEAFF. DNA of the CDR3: TGTTCCAGCTCACCACAACAGAACACTGAAGCTTTCTTT. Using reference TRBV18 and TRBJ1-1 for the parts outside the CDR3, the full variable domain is NAGVMQNPRHLVRRRGQEARLRCSPMKGHSHVYWYRQLPEEGLKFMVYLQKENIIDESGMPKERFSAEFPKEGPSILRIQQVVRGDSAAYFCSSSPQQNTEAFFGQGTRLTVV.

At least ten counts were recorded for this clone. The CDR3 loop reads CASRQGDTNYGYTF. CDR3 coding DNA: TGCGCCAGCAGACAGGGGGATACTAACTATGGCTACACCTTC. The rearrangement joins TRBV5-1 to TRBJ1-2; 8 positions agree with TRBD1. Germline trimming cut 5 bases from V and 0 bases from J; bases unmatched to any gene: 3. Germline V gives CDR1 SGHRS, CDR2 YFSETQ. The CDR3 extends over 14 amino acids.

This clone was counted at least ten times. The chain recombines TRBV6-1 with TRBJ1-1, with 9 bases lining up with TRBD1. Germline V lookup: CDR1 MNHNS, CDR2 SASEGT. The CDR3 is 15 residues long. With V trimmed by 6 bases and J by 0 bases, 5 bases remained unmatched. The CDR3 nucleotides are TGTGCCAGCAGCGACAGGGGGACGATGAACACTGAAGCTTTCTTT. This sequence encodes CASSDRGTMNTEAFF.

CDR3 residues: CSARMSSSGANVLTF. The CDR3 bases are TGCAGTGCTCGGATGTCTAGCTCTGGGGCCAACGTCCTGACTTTC. This chain connects TRBV20-1 to TRBJ2-6, with no clear D. Trimming shortened V by 5 bases and J by 0 bases, and 11 bases separated the two germline ends. The CDR3 is 15 amino acids. Germline-derived CDR1 and CDR2 are DFQATT and SNEGSKA (reference sequence).

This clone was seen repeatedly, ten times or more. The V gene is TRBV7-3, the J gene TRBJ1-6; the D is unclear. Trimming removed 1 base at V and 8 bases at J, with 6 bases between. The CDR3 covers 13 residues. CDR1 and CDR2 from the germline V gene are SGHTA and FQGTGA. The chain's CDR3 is CASSLNMDSPLHF. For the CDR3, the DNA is TGTGCCAGCAGCTTAAATATGGATTCACCCCTCCACTTT.

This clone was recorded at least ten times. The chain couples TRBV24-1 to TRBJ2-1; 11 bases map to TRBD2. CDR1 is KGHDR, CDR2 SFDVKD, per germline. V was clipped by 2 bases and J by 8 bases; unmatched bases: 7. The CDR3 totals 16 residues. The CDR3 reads CATSDSLAGAIYEQFF. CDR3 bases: TGTGCCACCAGTGATTCACTAGCGGGAGCGATCTATGAGCAGTTCTTC.

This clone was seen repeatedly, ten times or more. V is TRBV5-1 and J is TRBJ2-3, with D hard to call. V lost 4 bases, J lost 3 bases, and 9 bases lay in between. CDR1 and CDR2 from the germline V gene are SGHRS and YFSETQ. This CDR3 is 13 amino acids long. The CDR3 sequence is CASSPLPTDTQYF. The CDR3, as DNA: TGCGCCAGCAGCCCCCTGCCAACAGATACGCAGTATTTT.